These 17 T cell receptor beta chains were all obtained from the same sample, sequenced in a study of OX40 agonist ivuxolimab in advanced cancers. Sequencing was performed with immunoSEQ multiplex PCR; in TCRdb, only in-frame clones are kept and a portion is missing. Among approximately 46,000 clones listed, approximately 86% were seen once. The input for sequencing was CD4+ or CD8+ T cells sorted from blood, taken in a trial of the OX40 agonist ivuxolimab. The origin of the receptors is an adult with an advanced solid tumor such as melanoma, head and neck, liver or kidney cancer.

The chain has TRBV7-6 and TRBJ2-1; tentatively, D is TRBD1 or TRBD2 (6 bases each). Germline V gives CDR1 SGHVS, CDR2 FNYEAQ. The CDR3 is 13 amino acids. The germline V and J ends were trimmed by 1 base and 8 bases, with 9 bases remaining between them. The DNA of the CDR3 is TGTGCCAGCAGCTTAGTGAGGGGGGATGAGCAGTTCTTC. Amino acids: CASSLVRGDEQFF.

As to this clone: Its ends do not fully match the called genes, so a read error is possible. The CDR3 nucleotides are TGTGCCAACAGCTTCGGGACAGATCAGCCCCAGCATTTT. Its protein product is CANSFGTDQPQHF. The chain recombines TRBV5-6 with TRBJ1-5; 7 nucleotides line up with TRBD1. CDR3 length equals 13 residues. Germline V gene data show CDR1 as SGHDT and CDR2 as YYEEEE.

The chain carries TRBV4-1 and TRBJ1-1, with D unclear. CDR3 size: 15 residues. The germline V gene encodes CDR1 MGHRA and CDR2 YSYEKL. V shed 1 base and J shed 0 bases, with 9 bases lying between them. The CDR3 here is CASSQGVVMNTEAFF. The CDR3 DNA reads TGCGCCAGCAGCCAAGGGGTAGTCATGAACACTGAAGCTTTCTTT.

The chain uses TRBV5-5 and TRBJ2-7; maybe TRBD1 (5 bases). Looked up from germline, CDR1 is SGHKS and CDR2 is YYEKEE (reference sequence). This CDR3 comprises 14 residues. Trimming removed 0 bases from V and 10 bases from J, with 17 bases in between. CDR3 protein: CASSLGQTLREQYV. Here the CDR3 DNA reads TGTGCCAGCAGCTTGGGACAGACTCTACGAGAACAGTACGTC.

V and J are TRBV23-1 and TRBJ1-4; TRBD1 might be the D (6 bases). TRBV23-1 is sorted into the ORF group, with uncertain function. There are 20 residues in the CDR3. Trimming pared 0 bases from V and 1 base from J, leaving 21 bases between. Here the CDR3 DNA reads TGCGCCAGCAGTCAATCGAGGGGTGGGCAGGGGAAAGGAACTAATGAAAAACTGTTTTTT. Encoded protein: CASSQSRGGQGKGTNEKLFF.

V usage is TRBV12-5 and J usage is TRBJ2-1; D remains unclear. The germline V and J ends were trimmed by 6 bases and 8 bases, with 26 bases remaining between them. CDR3 length: 17 residues. CDR1 is LGHNT, CDR2 FRNRAP, per germline. CDR3 in DNA: TGTGCTAGTGGGGGGTCGAGTCAAGCACTGCCGATGGATGAGCAGTTCTTC. Translating gives CASGGSSQALPMDEQFF.

As for this clone: The conserved phenylalanine or tryptophan is not found at the CDR3 terminus, so this likely reflects a read error. The DNA is left out, because the CDR3 cannot be placed on it with certainty; the CDR3 is given as TCRdb lists it. The chain uses TRBV11-2 and TRBJ2-7. Germline V CDR1 and CDR2: SGHAT, FQNNGV. The CDR3 comprises 13 residues, both ends counted. The CDR3 sequence is CASSLEWGTNLGL.

The chain combines TRBV14 with TRBJ1-1; D is ambiguous. The ends were cut back, 4 bases at V and 2 bases at J, with 8 bases in the middle. The V gene's germline CDR1 is SGHDN and CDR2 FVKESK. CDR3 length: 13 residues. CDR3: CASSPDFNTEAFF. The DNA of the CDR3 is TGTGCCAGCAGCCCCGATTTTAACACTGAAGCTTTCTTT. Looking up the rest from reference TRBV14 and TRBJ1-1 gives the full variable domain: EAGVTQFPSHSVIEKGQTVTLRCDPISGHDNLYWYRRVMGKEIKFLLHFVKESKQDESGMPNNRFLAERTGGTYSTLKVQPAELEDSGVYFCASSPDFNTEAFFGQGTRLTVV.

The chain has TRBV28 and TRBJ1-4; TRBD1 agrees at 7 bases. Unmatched junction bases numbered 11, after V lost 2 bases and J lost 2 bases. The CDR3 contains 18 residues. Germline values: CDR1 MDHEN, CDR2 SYDVKM. The CDR3 reads CASSLNLGTASTNEKLFF. In DNA form, the CDR3 reads TGTGCCAGCAGTTTAAATCTGGGGACAGCTTCTACTAATGAAAAACTGTTTTTT.

The rearrangement joins TRBV28 to TRBJ1-2; D not resolved. The length of the CDR3 is 15 residues. CDR1 is MDHEN, CDR2 SYDVKM, per germline. V shed 2 bases and J shed 4 bases, with 14 bases lying between them. The CDR3 DNA is TGTGCCAGCAGTTTACGGGCTCCCGAAGGCTATGGCTACACCTTC. Translating gives CASSLRAPEGYGYTF.

The V and J genes are TRBV19 and TRBJ1-5; a weak D match, TRBD1 (5 bases). The V end was cut by 5 bases, the J end by 3 bases, with 20 bases between. Germline CDR1 is LNHDA and CDR2 is SQIVND (reference sequence). The CDR3 contains 17 residues. The CDR3: CASSPPEGSRLNQPQHF. CDR3 DNA: TGTGCCAGTAGTCCCCCTGAGGGGTCAAGACTCAATCAGCCCCAGCATTTT.

The V call is TRBV9, the J call TRBJ2-3, with D possibly TRBD1 on 5 matching bases. Germline V lookup: CDR1 SGDLS, CDR2 YYNGEE. Trimming took 0 bases from V and 0 from J, leaving 8 bases between them. The CDR3 contains 15 residues. CDR3 residues: CASSVAGASTDTQYF. The CDR3 DNA reads TGTGCCAGCAGCGTAGCTGGGGCGAGCACAGATACGCAGTATTTT.

The chain employs TRBV4-1 and TRBJ2-7; D possibly corresponds to TRBD2 (6 bases). Germline assignment: CDR1 MGHRA and CDR2 YSYEKL. Trimming took off 4 bases at V and 3 bases at J, with 13 bases between the two ends. The CDR3 has 14 amino acids. The CDR3 nucleotides read TGCGCCAGCAGCCCGGTGGAGGGTAGCTACGAGCAGTACTTC. Protein product: CASSPVEGSYEQYF.

The chain couples TRBV5-4 to TRBJ1-1; D unresolved. The V end lost 0 bases, the J end lost 3 bases, and 0 bases lay between the germline ends. Germline V lookup: CDR1 SGHNT, CDR2 YYREEE (reference sequence). The CDR3 runs to 11 residues. The CDR3 reads CASSLDTEAFF. DNA for the CDR3: TGTGCCAGCAGCTTGGACACTGAAGCTTTCTTT.

The rearrangement joins TRBV7-9 to TRBJ1-6; a weak D match, TRBD1 (5 bases). Trimming took off 7 bases at V and 5 bases at J, with 9 bases between the two ends. CDR3 length equals 13 residues. Germline V CDR1 and CDR2: SEHNR, FQNEAQ (reference sequence). This CDR3 is CASMGRDNSPLHF. CDR3 bases: TGTGCCAGCATGGGCAGGGATAATTCACCCCTCCACTTT.

The chain combines TRBV27 with TRBJ2-7; 8 bases line up with TRBD1. V trimming: 4 bases; J trimming: 5 bases; junction bases outside the gene matches: 7. The CDR3 totals 14 residues. CDR1 is MNHEY and CDR2 is SMNVEV in the germline V gene (reference sequence). CDR3 nucleotides: TGTGCCAGCAGTTACAGGGGGTATGTCAACGAGCAGTACTTC. As protein: CASSYRGYVNEQYF.

The J gene is TRBJ2-2, the V gene TRBV4-1, with 7 bases lining up with TRBD1. J was trimmed by 3 bases and V by 5 bases; bases with no gene match: 9. Germline V CDR1 and CDR2: MGHRA, YSYEKL. The CDR3 runs 16 residues. In DNA form, the CDR3 reads TGCGCCAGCAGCTCCCGACAGGGATGGGACACCGGGGAGCTGTTTTTT. Translated: CASSSRQGWDTGELFF.